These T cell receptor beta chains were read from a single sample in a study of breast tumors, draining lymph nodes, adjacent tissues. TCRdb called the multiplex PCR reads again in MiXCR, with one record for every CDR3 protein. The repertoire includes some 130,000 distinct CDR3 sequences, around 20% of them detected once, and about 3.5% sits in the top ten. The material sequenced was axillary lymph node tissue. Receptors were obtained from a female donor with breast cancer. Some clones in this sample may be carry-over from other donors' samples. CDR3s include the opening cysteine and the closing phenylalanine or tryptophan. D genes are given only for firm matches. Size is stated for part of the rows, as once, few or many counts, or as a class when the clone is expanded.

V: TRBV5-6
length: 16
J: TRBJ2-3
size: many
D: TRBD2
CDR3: CASSSVAGGPVDTQYF
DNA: TGTGCCAGCAGCTCGGTAGCGGGGGGGCCCGTAGATACGCAGTATTTT

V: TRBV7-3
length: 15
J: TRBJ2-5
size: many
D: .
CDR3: CASSLTPGRQETQYF
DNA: TGTGCCAGCAGCTTAACACCGGGGCGGCAAGAGACCCAGTACTTC

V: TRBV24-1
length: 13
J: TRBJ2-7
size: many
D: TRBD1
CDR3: CATKWDRANEQYF
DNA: TGTGCCACCAAATGGGACAGGGCAAACGAGCAGTACTTC

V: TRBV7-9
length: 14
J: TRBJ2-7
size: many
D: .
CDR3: CASSWTESSYEQYF
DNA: TGTGCCAGCAGCTGGACCGAAAGCTCCTACGAGCAGTACTTC

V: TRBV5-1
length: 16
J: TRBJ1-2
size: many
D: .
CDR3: CASSPVAVTNNYGYTF
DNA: TGCGCCAGCAGCCCCGTGGCGGTCACGAACAACTATGGCTACACCTTC

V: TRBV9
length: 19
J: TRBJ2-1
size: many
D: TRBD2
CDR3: CASSVGGTSGRDSYNEQFF
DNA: TGTGCCAGCAGCGTAGGGGGGACTAGCGGGAGGGATTCCTACAATGAGCAGTTCTTC

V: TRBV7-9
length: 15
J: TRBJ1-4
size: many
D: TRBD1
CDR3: CASSLAGTGSEKLFF
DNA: TGTGCCAGCAGCCTAGCCGGGACAGGGTCTGAAAAACTGTTTTTT

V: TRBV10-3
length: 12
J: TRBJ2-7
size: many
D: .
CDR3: CAISPHSYEQYF
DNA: TGTGCCATCAGCCCGCATTCTTACGAGCAGTACTTC

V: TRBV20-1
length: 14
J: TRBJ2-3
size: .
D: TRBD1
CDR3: CSAEDRGSTDTQYF
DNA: TGCAGTGCGGAGGACAGGGGGAGCACAGATACGCAGTATTTT

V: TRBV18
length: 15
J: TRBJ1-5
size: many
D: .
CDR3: CASSPETGRNQPQHF
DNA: TGTGCCAGCTCACCGGAAACAGGACGAAATCAGCCCCAGCATTTT

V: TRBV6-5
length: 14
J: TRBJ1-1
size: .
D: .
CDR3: CASSYGSANTEAFF
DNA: TGTGCCAGCAGTTATGGATCAGCGAACACTGAAGCTTTCTTT

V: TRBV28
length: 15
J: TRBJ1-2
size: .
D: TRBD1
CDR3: CASSWPGQAAAGYTF
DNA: TGTGCCAGCAGTTGGCCGGGACAGGCGGCTGCTGGCTACACCTTC

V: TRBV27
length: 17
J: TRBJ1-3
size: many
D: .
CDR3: CASSLSTGVSSGNTIYF
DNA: TGTGCCAGCAGTTTATCCACGGGGGTGAGCTCTGGAAACACCATATATTTT

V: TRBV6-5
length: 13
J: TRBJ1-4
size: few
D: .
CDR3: CASSYWQGEKLFF
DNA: TGTGCCAGCAGTTACTGGCAAGGGGAAAAACTGTTTTTT

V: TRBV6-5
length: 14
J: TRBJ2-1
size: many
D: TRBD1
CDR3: CASSGQGQNNEQFF
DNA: TGTGCCAGCTCCGGACAGGGGCAAAACAATGAGCAGTTCTTC

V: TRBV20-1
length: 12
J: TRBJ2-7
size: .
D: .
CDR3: CSARGRGDEQCF
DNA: TGCAGTGCTAGAGGCAGGGGGGACGAGCAGTGTTTC

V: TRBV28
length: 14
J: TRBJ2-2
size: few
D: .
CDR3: CASSLSTGTGELFF
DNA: TGTGCCAGCAGTTTATCCACAGGGACCGGGGAGCTGTTTTTT

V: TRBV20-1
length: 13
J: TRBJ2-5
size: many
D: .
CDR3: CSARHLQRETQYF
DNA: TGCAGTGCTAGACACCTACAGAGGGAGACCCAGTACTTC

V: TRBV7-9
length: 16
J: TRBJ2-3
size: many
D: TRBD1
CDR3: CASSLLGQGVTDTQYF
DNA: TGTGCCAGCAGCTTACTAGGACAGGGAGTAACAGATACGCAGTATTTT

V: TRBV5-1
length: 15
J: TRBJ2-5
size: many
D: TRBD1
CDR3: CASSPGDRPQETQYF
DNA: TGCGCCAGCAGCCCGGGGGACAGGCCACAAGAGACCCAGTACTTC

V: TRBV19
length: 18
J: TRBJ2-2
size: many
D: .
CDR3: CASSIDHSRASNTGELFF
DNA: TGTGCCAGTAGTATAGATCACTCCAGGGCCTCGAACACCGGGGAGCTGTTTTTT

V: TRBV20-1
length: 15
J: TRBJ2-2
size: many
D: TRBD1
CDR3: CSKSNRGPNTGELFF
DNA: TGCAGTAAGTCCAACAGGGGGCCGAACACCGGGGAGCTGTTTTTT